The clone carrying this T cell receptor (beta chain) was detected once. The antigen is undetermined. This sample is part of a study of beta chain features in type 1 diabetes. The germline gives CDR1 SGHRS, CDR2 YFSETQ. The ends lost 3 bases at V and 8 bases at J; junction bases unmatched: 10. The CDR3 loop spans 17 amino acids. All of the isolated RNA was reverse transcribed, so expressed TCRB transcripts were sequenced. Measured with immunoSEQ multiplex PCR; TCRdb has only the in-frame clones, and not every one. The sample includes some 660,000 clones, around an eighth of them seen just once. Points from the study as a whole: Whatever favoring of shorter templates PCR might show would apply equally to patients and controls. An over-representation of cells with high TCR expression could result from cDNA sequencing. Within each of all four CD4+ subsets, Type 1 diabetes patients had TCRB CDR3s that were moderately but significantly shorter.

The source is a man between 18 and 35 years old with type 1 diabetes. The chain carries TRBV5-1 and TRBJ2-1; 14 nucleotides match TRBD2. The specimen was naive CD4+ T cells from blood. The CDR3 DNA reads as TGCGCCAGCAGCTGGGGGACTAGCGGGAGTCGTGGCTATGAGCAGTTCTTC. The encoded protein is CASSWGTSGSRGYEQFF.